Below are 26 T cell receptor beta chains sequenced from a single sample in a study of CD8+ T cells in alopecia areata. Extraction and reverse transcription of RNA yielded cDNA as the sequencing template. Repertoires were generated with immunoSEQ multiplex PCR, while TCRdb's copy carries only in-frame clones and drops some. The sample includes 200,000 to 250,000 clones, around 62% of them seen just once. The material was CD4+ T cells sorted from blood, obtained at week 0. These receptors originate from a human donor with alopecia areata.

The chain joins TRBV27 to TRBJ2-3, with 7 bases identical to TRBD2. The germline gives CDR1 MNHEY, CDR2 SMNVEV (reference sequence). The CDR3 is 15 residues long. The ends lost 7 bases at V and 5 bases at J; junction bases unmatched: 12. Here the CDR3 reads CASTQKREGLDTQYF. CDR3 nucleotide sequence: TGTGCCAGCACCCAAAAAAGGGAGGGCTTAGATACGCAGTATTTT.

This clone was observed a few times. This chain uses TRBV19 with TRBJ2-3, with 9 bases that match TRBD1. Germline-derived CDR1 and CDR2 are LNHDA and SQIVND (reference sequence). This CDR3 has 13 residues. V lost 6 bases and J lost 3; bases outside the gene matches: 1. The chain's CDR3 is CASRGTGTDTQYF. CDR3 sequence (DNA): TGTGCCAGTAGAGGGACAGGGACAGATACGCAGTATTTT.

This clone was observed a few times. The chain joins TRBV20-1 to TRBJ2-5; possible D gene TRBD2, 5 bases. The CDR3 totals 11 residues. V lost 4 bases and J 3 bases, leaving 6 bases between the germline ends. Germline V gene data show CDR1 as DFQATT and CDR2 as SNEGSKA (reference sequence). The CDR3 protein is CSATGEETQYF. The CDR3 coding sequence is TGCAGTGCTACCGGGGAAGAGACCCAGTACTTC.

The table lists this clone with a few counts. The chain joins TRBV10-3 to TRBJ2-7, with 13 bases fitting TRBD2. After removal of 10 bases from V and 1 base from J, the junction contained 4 bases not matched to a gene. Germline CDR1 reads ENHRY; CDR2 reads SYGVKD. This CDR3 has 14 amino acids. The CDR3: CASTLAGGSYEQYF. Written as DNA, the CDR3 is TGTGCCAGTACACTAGCGGGGGGGTCCTACGAGCAGTACTTC.

The chain has TRBV19 and TRBJ2-1; 8 bases match TRBD2. The CDR3 has 15 amino acids. Germline V gives CDR1 LNHDA, CDR2 SQIVND (reference sequence). V lost 6 bases, J lost 6 bases, and 10 bases stayed unmatched. The CDR3 DNA sequence: TGTGCCAGTAGCTTAGGGAGCGGGAGTATCAATGAGCAGTTCTTC. Its protein is CASSLGSGSINEQFF.

This chain connects TRBV7-9 to TRBJ2-2; D possibly corresponds to TRBD1 (5 bases). This CDR3 comprises 13 residues. Germline V CDR1 and CDR2: SEHNR, FQNEAQ (reference sequence). V was trimmed by 6 bases and J by 6 bases, leaving 11 bases between them. The DNA of the CDR3 is TGTGCCAGCAGTCTTCAGGGCTCCGGGGAGCTGTTTTTT. Translated, it gives CASSLQGSGELFF.

The rearrangement joins TRBV6-5 to TRBJ2-3; 8 positions agree with TRBD2. Germline V gives CDR1 MNHEY, CDR2 SVGAGI. V lost 5 bases, J lost 0 bases, and 4 bases stayed unmatched. The CDR3 sequence is 15 residues long. As DNA, the CDR3 is TGTGCCAGCAGTCGAGCGGGGGTTAGCACAGATACGCAGTATTTT. Translated: CASSRAGVSTDTQYF.

The gene calls are TRBV29-1 and TRBJ1-2; possibly TRBD1 for D (6 bases). Germline CDR1 and CDR2: SQVTM and ANQGSEA. The CDR3 runs to 16 residues. V was cut by 3 bases and J by 6 bases, with 23 bases left in between. The CDR3 coding sequence is TGCAGCGTTGAGGGACTCATGACAGGATTCTACAATGGCTACACCTTC. Its protein is CSVEGLMTGFYNGYTF.

CDR3 in amino acids: CASSPSGLPPRGEQYF. The CDR3 coding sequence is TGCGCCAGCAGCCCTTCCGGACTACCGCCTCGGGGCGAGCAGTACTTC. The chain combines TRBV5-1 with TRBJ2-7; a weak D match, TRBD2 (6 bases). The CDR3 has 16 amino acids. Per germline, CDR1 SGHRS and CDR2 YFSETQ. V lost 4 bases to trimming and J lost 6 bases, with 23 bases between them. Full variable domain (missing parts from reference TRBV5-1 and TRBJ2-7): KAGVTQTPRYLIKTRGQQVTLSCSPISGHRSVSWYQQTPGQGLQFLFEYFSETQRNKGNFPGRFSGRQFSNSRSEMNVSTLELGDSALYLCASSPSGLPPRGEQYFGPGTRLTVT.

The rearrangement joins TRBV29-1 to TRBJ2-7; D is unresolved. This CDR3 region has 13 residues. The V and J ends lost 7 bases and 2 bases respectively, with 15 bases between them. Per germline, CDR1 SQVTM and CDR2 ANQGSEA. CDR3 protein: CSALDGRTYEQYF. The CDR3 nucleotides read TGCAGCGCTCTGGACGGAAGGACCTACGAGCAGTACTTC.

This chain links TRBV30 with TRBJ1-5; 9 bases line up with TRBD1. Germline assignment: CDR1 GTSNPN and CDR2 SVGIG (reference sequence). V lost 2 bases, J lost 4 bases, and 3 bases stayed unmatched. The CDR3 consists of 14 residues. The CDR3 here is CAWSRDRVNQPQHF. The CDR3 DNA follows: TGTGCCTGGAGTCGGGACAGGGTGAATCAGCCCCAGCATTTT.

This clone was observed a few times. V gene TRBV14 combines with J gene TRBJ2-2; the D is unclear. This CDR3 is 12 amino acids long. V was shortened by 4 bases and J by 10 bases, with 10 bases between the two germline ends. The germline CDR1 and CDR2 sequences are SGHDN and FVKESK. CDR3 coding DNA: TGTGCCAGCAGCCGTCCTAGGGAGGAGCTGTTTTTT. Amino acids: CASSRPREELFF.

This clone was counted between two and nine times. The chain couples TRBV29-1 to TRBJ2-3, with D hard to call. In germline, CDR1 is SQVTM, CDR2 ANQGSEA. The CDR3 is 13 residues long. Between the trimmed V and J ends, which lost 3 bases and 0 bases, there was a span of 7 bases. The CDR3 here is CSVDVISTDTQYF. CDR3 coding DNA: TGCAGCGTTGATGTGATTAGCACAGATACGCAGTATTTT.

This clone occurred once. This chain joins TRBV28 and TRBJ2-3; D gene uncertain. The CDR3 runs to 13 residues. Looked up from germline, CDR1 is MDHEN and CDR2 is SYDVKM. Deletions cut 6 bases from V and 3 bases from J, with 10 bases between. This CDR3 is CASSPTNTDTQYF. Written as DNA, the CDR3 is TGTGCCAGCAGCCCAACCAATACAGATACGCAGTATTTT.

This rearrangement joins TRBV5-1 to TRBJ2-3; no clear D. This CDR3 is built from 14 residues. Germline CDR1 and CDR2: SGHRS and YFSETQ. Between the trimmed V and J ends, which lost 3 bases and 2 bases, there was a span of 10 bases. CDR3 residues: CASSSGVVTDTQYF. For the CDR3, the DNA is TGCGCCAGCAGCTCTGGGGTTGTCACAGATACGCAGTATTTT.

With regard to this clone: Within the sample, other DNA sequences also encode this same CDR3. The rearrangement joins TRBV6-5 to TRBJ2-6; D remains ambiguous. Deletions cut 6 bases from V and 0 bases from J, with 0 bases between. Per germline, CDR1 MNHEY and CDR2 SVGAGI. CDR3 size: 12 residues. CDR3 DNA sequence: TGTGCCAGCAGCTCTGGGGCCAACGTCCTGACTTTC. Translation: CASSSGANVLTF.

The J gene is TRBJ1-2, the V gene TRBV5-1; D is ambiguous. V was pared by 1 base and J by 8 bases, with 15 bases between. This CDR3 contains 14 residues. The V gene's germline CDR1 is SGHRS and CDR2 YFSETQ. CDR3 sequence (DNA): TGCGCCAGCAGCTTGAGCAGATTCCCTCGGGGCTACACCTTC. Its translation: CASSLSRFPRGYTF.

The chain joins TRBV7-2 to TRBJ1-1; the D is unclear. Trimming took 1 base from V and 1 from J, leaving 13 bases between them. There are 16 residues in the CDR3. Germline lookup yields CDR1 SGHTA and CDR2 FQGNSA. The CDR3 here is CASSLEVRVSNTEAFF. CDR3 DNA sequence: TGTGCCAGCAGCTTAGAAGTGCGGGTCTCGAACACTGAAGCTTTCTTT.

This chain links TRBV27 with TRBJ1-1; 7 positions match TRBD1. The CDR3 covers 15 residues. CDR1 is MNHEY and CDR2 is SMNVEV in the germline V gene (reference sequence). The V segment lost 5 bases and the J segment 3 bases; nucleotides outside the gene matches: 9. CDR3: CASSRTGAMDTEAFF. The CDR3 region has the DNA TGTGCCAGCAGTCGTACAGGGGCGATGGACACTGAAGCTTTCTTT.

This sequence joins TRBV5-4 and TRBJ2-2; D is possibly TRBD1 (6 bases). CDR1 is SGHNT, CDR2 YYREEE, per germline (reference sequence). V shed 4 bases and J shed 5 bases, with 12 bases lying between them. The CDR3 spans 14 residues. The CDR3 nucleotides read TGTGCCAGCAGCCCCAGGGGAATGACCGGGGAGCTGTTTTTT. Translation gives CASSPRGMTGELFF.

A few counts support this clone. The chain combines TRBV19 with TRBJ1-2, with no clear D. V gave up 2 bases and J gave up 6 bases, with 13 bases separating them. Germline loops: CDR1 LNHDA, CDR2 SQIVND (reference sequence). This CDR3 comprises 14 residues. The CDR3 here is CASSIQASAHGYTF. The DNA of the CDR3 is TGTGCCAGTAGTATACAGGCTTCCGCGCATGGCTACACCTTC.

This clone was counted only a few times. As DNA, the CDR3 is TGTGCCTGGACTCCCAGGGACAGATTGAACTATGGCTACACCTTC. Translating it yields CAWTPRDRLNYGYTF. This sequence joins TRBV30 and TRBJ1-2; 7 nucleotides match TRBD1. This CDR3 contains 15 residues. Germline lookup yields CDR1 GTSNPN and CDR2 SVGIG (reference sequence). The trim removed 4 bases at V and 2 bases at J, leaving 10 bases unmatched.

For the CDR3, the DNA is TGTGCCAGCTCACTTGGGCTCCAGGGGGCGCGGGCTTTCTTT. Translation gives CASSLGLQGARAFF. The V call is TRBV18, the J call TRBJ1-1; TRBD1 agrees at 8 bases. The germline gives CDR1 KGHSH, CDR2 LQKENI. After removal of 4 bases from V and 11 bases from J, the junction contained 12 bases not matched to a gene. The CDR3 runs 14 residues.

This clone was seen only a few times. The CDR3 nucleotides read TGTGCCAGCAGTGGTGGGTTTCAGCCCCAGCATTTT. It specifies CASSGGFQPQHF. This chain connects TRBV6-1 to TRBJ1-5, with D unresolved. In germline, CDR1 is MNHNS, CDR2 SASEGT. The ends were cut back, 4 bases at V and 6 bases at J, with 7 bases in the middle. CDR3 length: 12 residues.

This sequence joins TRBV29-1 and TRBJ1-2; D unresolved. CDR3 length equals 13 residues. The V gene lost 7 bases and the J gene lost 1 base, with 13 bases spanning the gap. CDR1 and CDR2 (germline): SQVTM, ANQGSEA. DNA for the CDR3: TGCAGCGCTGGGAGCGGGGTTAACTATGGCTACACCTTC. Translated, it gives CSAGSGVNYGYTF.

J is TRBJ2-3 and V is TRBV5-1; D perhaps matches TRBD1 (7 bases). The CDR3 is 15 residues long. Germline V gene lookup returns CDR1 SGHRS and CDR2 YFSETQ. The V and J ends lost 7 bases and 0 bases respectively, with 15 bases between them. The DNA for the CDR3 is TGCGCCAGCGCGCTACAGGGGACTAGCACAGATACGCAGTATTTT. Translated, it gives CASALQGTSTDTQYF.